The sequence of this TCR beta chain was determined in a study of T cells in Graves' hyperthyroidism and ophthalmopathy. V lost 0 bases, J lost 11 bases, and 13 bases stayed unmatched. The germline CDR1 and CDR2 sequences are DFQATT and SNEGSKA (reference sequence). CDR3 length: 16 amino acids. This clonotype was seen repeatedly, ten times or more. What was amplified from RNA transcripts were TCR beta CDR3 regions. First-round RT-PCR of the TCR CDR3 relied on the HTBI primer set. TCRdb re-called the multiplex PCR reads with MiXCR, one entry per CDR3 protein. The table has around 270,000 distinct CDR3 sequences, roughly a fifth seen once.

The receptor was derived from a man between 50 and 59 years old with Graves' ophthalmopathy. The V call is TRBV20-1, the J call TRBJ2-1; TRBD2 agrees at 10 bases. Sequencing was done on a sample of blood. CDR3: CSARDPGLAGADQQFF. The CDR3 DNA sequence: TGCAGTGCTAGAGATCCGGGTCTAGCGGGAGCTGACCAGCAGTTCTTC.